The TCR beta chain described here comes from a study of graft-versus-host responses after intestinal transplantation. For the study at large: Grafts were multivisceral, liver-intestinal, or isolated intestinal. Anti-thymocyte globulin served as induction for all recipients, who then took tacrolimus and steroids for about 3 years. General study points: Levels of circulating GvH clones at their peak were associated with early post-transplant HvG declines.

Worth noting for this clone: Its cognate antigen is unknown. In the same sample, other DNA sequences code for this CDR3.

The CDR3 consists of 15 residues. The germline V gene has CDR1 SGHTA and CDR2 FQGTGA. The V and J ends lost 4 bases and 6 bases respectively, with 16 bases between them. Clones were sequenced by immunoSEQ multiplex PCR, and TCRdb holds only the in-frame ones, with some missing. The sample includes some 10,000 clones, roughly 95% of them seen just once. This TCR was recovered from a human patient who received an intestinal transplant, so some T cells may come from the graft donor. This sample comprised bone marrow, obtained roughly 540 days after intestinal transplantation. V and J are TRBV7-3 and TRBJ2-1; D tentatively reads TRBD1 or TRBD2 (5 bases each). The CDR3: CASSSPGLGFNEQFF. The CDR3 DNA sequence: TGTGCCAGCAGCTCTCCGGGGCTAGGATTCAATGAGCAGTTCTTC.